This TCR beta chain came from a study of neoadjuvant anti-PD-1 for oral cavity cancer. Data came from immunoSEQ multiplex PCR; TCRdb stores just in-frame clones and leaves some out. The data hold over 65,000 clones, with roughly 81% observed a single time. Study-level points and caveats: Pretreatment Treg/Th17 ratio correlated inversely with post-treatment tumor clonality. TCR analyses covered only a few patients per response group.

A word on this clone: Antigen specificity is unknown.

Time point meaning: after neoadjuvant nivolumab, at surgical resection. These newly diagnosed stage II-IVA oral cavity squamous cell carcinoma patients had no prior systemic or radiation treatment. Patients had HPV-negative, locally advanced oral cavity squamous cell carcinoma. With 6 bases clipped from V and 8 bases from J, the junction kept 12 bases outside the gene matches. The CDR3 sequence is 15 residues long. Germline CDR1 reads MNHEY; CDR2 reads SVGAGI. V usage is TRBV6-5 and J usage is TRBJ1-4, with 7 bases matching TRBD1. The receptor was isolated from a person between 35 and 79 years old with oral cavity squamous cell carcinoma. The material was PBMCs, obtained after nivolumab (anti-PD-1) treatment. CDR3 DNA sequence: TGTGCCAGCAGCTCCGCACAGGGGCTGGGGGAAAAACTGTTTTTT. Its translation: CASSSAQGLGEKLFF.